This is a list of T cell receptor beta chains from one sample in a study of cytomegalovirus exposure and HLA in healthy donors. Generated by immunoSEQ multiplex PCR, the TCRdb table keeps only in-frame clones and is missing some. The data hold 140,000 or so clones, with approximately 80% observed a single time. Sequencing used PBMCs. Every receptor here comes from a man aged 35 to 55 in good health and CMV-seronegative. Each CDR3 is given without its conserved first and last residue. Fields, in order: V gene, CDR3 protein.

>TRBV10-3
AISDPGNTGELF
>TRBV5-4
ASSLRNREETQY
>TRBV30
AWSVPTGTVRDYGYT
>TRBV19
ASREGTGFYEQY
>TRBV4-1
ASSQVYQVNSPLH
>TRBV10-3
AISETAFYEQY
>TRBV27
ASSSNRVLGTDTQY
>TRBV28
ASSAPLAGVTTKNIQY
>TRBV11-2
ASSFRTGGETQY
>TRBV6-5
ASSFGSQETQY
>TRBV4-3
ASSQDAGTASGANVLT
>TRBV4-1
ASSQPDRWSQGEQY
>TRBV5-1
ASRPGLRTDTQY
>TRBV4-1
ASSPLPTSFNEQY
>TRBV7-2
ASSPARQGSGELF
>TRBV2
ASSELAAGANGLT
>TRBV9
ASSVAGWDEQF
>TRBV2
ARSQGHDEQF
>TRBV11-2
ASSFEGSWNEQF
>TRBV6-5
ASGRQGGQPQH
>TRBV6-1
ASIPSRGYGYT
>TRBV7-2
ASSQGHYEQY
>TRBV6-1
ASSRDSFNNSPLH
>TRBV21-1
ASSKVVTADSGNTIY
>TRBV6-4
ASSDSDSPLH
>TRBV6-6
ASTRDTEAF
>TRBV7-3
ASSLGPGRSGYNEQF
>TRBV7-2
ASSPREGEAF
>TRBV5-1
ASSLEPRWSHEQY
>TRBV13
ASSFRSGNTIY
>TRBV13
ASSPPGAPAHNEQF
>TRBV5-1
ASSLAGGSSYNEQF
>TRBV7-2
ASSSNGETQY
>TRBV5-1
ASSAPGTSVPDQETQY
>TRBV19
ASSITSGYNEQF
>TRBV30
AWSIGTPGNTIY
>TRBV9
ASSPRDRGIEAF
>TRBV6-5
ASSQLGGRYEQY
>TRBV29-1
SVRVGVDTQY
>TRBV10-3
AISYDREDTEAF